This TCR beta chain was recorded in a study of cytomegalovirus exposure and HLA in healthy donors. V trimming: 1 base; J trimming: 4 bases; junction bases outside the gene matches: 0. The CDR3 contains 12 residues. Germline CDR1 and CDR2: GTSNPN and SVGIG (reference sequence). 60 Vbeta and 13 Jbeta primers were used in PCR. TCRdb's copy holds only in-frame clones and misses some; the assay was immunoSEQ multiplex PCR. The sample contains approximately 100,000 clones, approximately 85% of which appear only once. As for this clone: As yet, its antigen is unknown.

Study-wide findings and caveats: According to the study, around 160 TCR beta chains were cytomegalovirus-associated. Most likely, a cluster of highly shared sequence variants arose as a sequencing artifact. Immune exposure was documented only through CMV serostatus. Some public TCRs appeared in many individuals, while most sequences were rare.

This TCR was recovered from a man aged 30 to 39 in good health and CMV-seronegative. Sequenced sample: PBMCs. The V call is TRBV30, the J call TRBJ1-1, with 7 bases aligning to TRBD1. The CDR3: CAWSAGGTEAFF. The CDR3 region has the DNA TGTGCCTGGAGTGCAGGGGGCACTGAAGCTTTCTTT.